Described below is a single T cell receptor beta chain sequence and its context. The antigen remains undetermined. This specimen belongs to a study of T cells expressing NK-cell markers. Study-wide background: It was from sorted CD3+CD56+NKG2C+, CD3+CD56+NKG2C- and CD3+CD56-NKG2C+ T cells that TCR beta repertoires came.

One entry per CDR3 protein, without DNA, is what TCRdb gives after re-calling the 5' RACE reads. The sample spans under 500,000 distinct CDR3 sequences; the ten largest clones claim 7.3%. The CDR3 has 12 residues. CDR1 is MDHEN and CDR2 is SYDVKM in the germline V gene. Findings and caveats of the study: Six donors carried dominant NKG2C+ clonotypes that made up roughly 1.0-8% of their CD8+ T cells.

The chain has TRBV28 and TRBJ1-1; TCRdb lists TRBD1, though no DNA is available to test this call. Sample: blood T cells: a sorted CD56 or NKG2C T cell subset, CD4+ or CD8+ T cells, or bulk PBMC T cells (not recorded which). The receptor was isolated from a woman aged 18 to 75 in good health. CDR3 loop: CAIWGSPLGAFF.